Following are 15 T cell receptor beta chains from one sample sequenced in a study of vaccination and CD4 T cells after COVID-19. The Oncomine TCR Beta short-read assay generated sequence data from the DNA of cultured CD4+ T cells. TCRdb processed the PCR reads anew with MiXCR; each CDR3 protein has one entry. Of around 14,000 distinct CDR3 sequences listed, about 32% were seen once; the top ten hold roughly 38%. The sample's treatment: roughly ten-day PBMC culture with coronavirus spike peptide pools or control peptides (ViraFEST assay). Which antigens these TCRs recognize remains unknown. What was sequenced was cultured CD4+ T cells from blood. Receptor source: a human donor with COVID-19.

The sample holds a few counts of this clonotype. This chain links TRBV7-9 with TRBJ2-3; 10 bases are a match to TRBD2. In germline, CDR1 is SEHNR, CDR2 FQNEAQ (reference sequence). Trimming cost V 4 bases and J 2 bases; bases outside gene matches: 3. The CDR3 consists of 15 residues. The chain's CDR3 is CASSSGTSDTDTQYF. Here the CDR3 DNA reads TGTGCCAGCAGCTCCGGGACTAGCGACACAGATACGCAGTATTTT.

This clonotype was observed a handful of times. DNA of the CDR3: TGTGCCAGCAGTGCCCGAAGCGGCTACACCGGGGAGCTGTTTTTT. Encoded protein: CASSARSGYTGELFF. V and J are TRBV25-1 and TRBJ2-2, with a possible D match to TRBD2 (5 bases). Germline CDR1 MGHDK, CDR2 SYGVNS. Trimming pared 4 bases from V and 3 bases from J, leaving 12 bases between. The CDR3 runs 15 residues. Using reference TRBV25-1 and TRBJ2-2 for the parts outside the CDR3, the full variable domain is EADIYQTPRYLVIGTGKKITLECSQTMGHDKMYWYQQDPGMELHLIHYSYGVNSTEKGDLSSESTVSRIRTEHFPLTLESARPSHTSQYLCASSARSGYTGELFFGEGSRLTVL.

This clonotype was seen only a few times. The chain couples TRBV6-5 to TRBJ2-3; TRBD2 aligns across 12 bases. Germline CDR1 and CDR2: MNHEY and SVGAGI. This CDR3 spans 17 amino acids. The V gene end was trimmed by 4 bases and the J gene end by 1 base; junction bases not matched to a gene: 6. The CDR3 region has the DNA TGTGCCAGCAGTTCCCGCGGGACTAGCGGGCGCACAGATACGCAGTATTTT. It encodes CASSSRGTSGRTDTQYF.

This clonotype was observed a few times. The chain is built from TRBV27 and TRBJ1-3; D not certain. Trimming pared 5 bases from V and 0 bases from J, leaving 5 bases between. Germline loops: CDR1 MNHEY, CDR2 SMNVEV (reference sequence). This CDR3 is built from 13 residues. CDR3 in DNA: TGTGCCAGCAGTGAAACCTCTGGAAACACCATATATTTT. This translates into CASSETSGNTIYF.

In its sample, this clonotype was seen a few times. This sequence joins TRBV12-3 or TRBV12-4 and TRBJ1-1, with a tentative D call TRBD1 (5 bases). The CDR3 runs 14 residues. Between the trimmed V and J ends, which lost 7 bases and 4 bases, there was a span of 16 bases. Here the CDR3 reads CASTLGGAGTEAFF. DNA of the CDR3: TGTGCCAGCACCTTGGGGGGTGCGGGCACTGAAGCTTTCTTT.

The chain has TRBV5-1 and TRBJ1-1; D perhaps matches TRBD1 (6 bases). Trimming took 4 bases from V and 1 from J, leaving 14 bases between them. This CDR3 has 15 residues. Germline assignment: CDR1 SGHRS and CDR2 YFSETQ. For the CDR3, the DNA is TGCGCCAGCAGCCGCGACGGACAGTCGAACACTGAAGCTTTCTTT. Encoded protein: CASSRDGQSNTEAFF.

The chain joins TRBV19 to TRBJ1-5; D unclear. V shed 5 bases and J shed 5 bases, with 16 bases lying between them. CDR1 and CDR2 (germline): LNHDA, SQIVND (reference sequence). This CDR3 has 15 amino acids. The CDR3 protein is CASSLPGRIDQPQHF. The CDR3 DNA is TGTGCCAGTAGTTTGCCGGGCCGCATCGATCAGCCCCAGCATTTT.

V usage is TRBV5-5 and J usage is TRBJ1-2; the match to TRBD1 covers 12 bases. V lost 4 bases and J lost 4; bases outside the gene matches: 5. The CDR3 consists of 15 residues. In germline, CDR1 is SGHKS, CDR2 YYEKEE (reference sequence). CDR3 nucleotide sequence: TGTGCCAGCAGCATCGGGACAGGGGGCGCCTATGGCTACACCTTC. This codes for CASSIGTGGAYGYTF.

This clonotype came up a few times. The rearrangement uses TRBV20-1 and TRBJ1-2; D not resolved. Between the trimmed V and J ends, which lost 2 bases and 4 bases, there was a span of 8 bases. Germline V lookup: CDR1 DFQATT, CDR2 SNEGSKA (reference sequence). The CDR3 length is 12 residues. The CDR3 loop reads CSARWRGYGYTF. CDR3 coding DNA: TGCAGTGCTAGATGGCGGGGCTATGGCTACACCTTC.

This clonotype was seen a handful of times. The rearrangement joins TRBV6-4 to TRBJ1-5; D is uncertain. This CDR3 has 15 amino acids. Per germline, CDR1 MRHNA and CDR2 SNTAGT. V was trimmed by 3 bases and J by 0 bases, leaving 9 bases between them. The CDR3 is CASSEGGVSNQPQHF. CDR3 sequence (DNA): TGTGCCAGCAGTGAAGGTGGAGTTAGCAATCAGCCCCAGCATTTT.

In this sample, this clonotype turned up a few times. The chain joins TRBV7-9 to TRBJ1-2, with TRBD1 as a possible D gene (5 bases). The CDR3 consists of 15 residues. Germline lookup yields CDR1 SEHNR and CDR2 FQNEAQ (reference sequence). V lost 5 bases and J lost 4, with 17 bases in between. The CDR3 region is CASSGQGLDGYGYTF. Written as DNA, the CDR3 is TGTGCCAGCAGCGGACAAGGGTTGGACGGCTATGGCTACACCTTC.

The J gene is TRBJ2-1, the V gene TRBV20-1; 7 nucleotides match TRBD1. CDR3 length equals 11 residues. Looked up from germline, CDR1 is DFQATT and CDR2 is SNEGSKA (reference sequence). J lost 15 bases, V lost 2 bases, and 7 bases had no gene match. The CDR3 DNA reads as TGCAGTGCTAGACAGGACAGGCCCTCGTTCTTC. This translates into CSARQDRPSFF.

This clonotype was seen only a few times. The genes are TRBV6-1 and TRBJ1-6; D ambiguous. The V gene's germline CDR1 is MNHNS and CDR2 SASEGT. This CDR3 has 13 amino acids. Trimming shortened V by 10 bases and J by 8 bases, and 15 bases separated the two germline ends. This CDR3 reads CAILRGLDSPLHF. CDR3 in DNA: TGTGCCATCCTCCGAGGGCTAGATTCACCCCTCCACTTT.

The chain uses TRBV11-1 and TRBJ2-3, with TRBD2 matching 8 bases. V trimming: 1 base; J trimming: 7 bases; junction bases outside the gene matches: 10. CDR3 size: 16 residues. CDR1 and CDR2 from the germline V gene are SGHAT and FQDESV (reference sequence). CDR3 region: CASSLGPAGDRNTQYF. Written as DNA, the CDR3 is TGTGCCAGCAGCTTAGGTCCAGCGGGGGATCGAAATACGCAGTATTTT.

The sample holds a few counts of this clonotype. Written as DNA, the CDR3 is TGTGCCAGCAGCTTAGTTGGGGCAGGGGGGGTCTATGGCTACACCTTC. This codes for CASSLVGAGGVYGYTF. V usage is TRBV7-2 and J usage is TRBJ1-2; 7 nucleotides align to TRBD1. CDR1 and CDR2 (germline): SGHTA, FQGNSA. This CDR3 is 16 amino acids long. Trimming took 1 base from V and 4 from J; bases not matched to a gene: 9.